This is a list of T cell receptor beta chains from one sample in a study of T cell responses to AZD1222 COVID-19 vaccine. TCRdb keeps only in-frame clones here, not all; method: immunoSEQ multiplex PCR. Among approximately 200,000 clones, around 90% were seen once, and the ten largest hold about 8%. The source material was peripheral blood, sampled on day 0 of AZD1222 vaccination. The receptors were sampled from an adult in good health. Both conserved end residues are part of each CDR3. D genes are given only for firm matches. Size is omitted from some rows. Given values are once, few, many or a class for expanded clones.

TRBV11-2	TRBD1	TRBJ2-2	-	CASSSTGDGELFF	TGTGCCAGCAGCTCGACAGGGGACGGGGAGCTGTTTTTT
TRBV28	TRBD1	TRBJ2-7	-	CASSHQVTWTGGLYEQYF	TGTGCCAGCAGCCATCAGGTGACCTGGACAGGGGGTCTCTACGAGCAGTACTTC
TRBV7-9	-	TRBJ2-1	few	CASSLNSDEQFF	TGTGCCAGCAGCTTAAATTCAGACGAGCAGTTCTTC
TRBV7-9	-	TRBJ2-3	-	CASSSTRQGRGTDTQYF	TGTGCCAGCAGCAGTACGCGTCAGGGGAGGGGGACAGATACGCAGTATTTT
TRBV6-5	-	TRBJ1-5	-	CASTLSGHSNQPQHF	TGTGCCAGCACTCTGTCGGGGCATAGCAATCAGCCCCAGCATTTT
TRBV19	TRBD1	TRBJ2-1	-	CASSRRDRGYEQFF	TGTGCCAGTAGTCGCCGGGACAGGGGCTATGAGCAGTTCTTC
TRBV28	-	TRBJ2-5	-	CASKDGGAPQTQYF	TGTGCCAGCAAAGACGGGGGAGCGCCGCAGACCCAGTACTTC
TRBV19	-	TRBJ1-4	-	CASKPGRTILEEKLFF	TGTGCCAGTAAACCGGGACGGACGATTTTAGAAGAAAAACTGTTTTTT
TRBV5-1	TRBD1	TRBJ2-7	-	CASSSRQGAGYEQYF	TGCGCCAGCAGCTCCCGACAGGGGGCTGGGTACGAGCAGTACTTC
TRBV5-3	-	TRBJ2-3	-	CARSPRDGTDTQYF	TGTGCCAGAAGCCCCAGGGACGGCACAGATACGCAGTATTTT
TRBV23-1	-	TRBJ2-7	-	CASSHPELYEQYF	TGCGCCAGCAGTCACCCGGAGCTCTACGAGCAGTACTTC
TRBV5-4	TRBD1	TRBJ2-1	-	CASSLGGQFNEQFF	TGTGCCAGCAGCTTGGGGGGACAGTTTAATGAGCAGTTCTTC
TRBV20-1	TRBD2	TRBJ2-3	-	CSASRGDGDTQYF	TGCAGTGCTAGTCGGGGGGACGGAGATACGCAGTATTTT
TRBV30	-	TRBJ1-6	-	CAWSARRGNSPLHF	TGTGCCTGGAGTGCGCGACGGGGTAATTCACCCCTCCACTTT
TRBV2	-	TRBJ2-1	-	CASREETVNNEQFF	TGTGCCAGCAGGGAGGAGACAGTGAACAATGAGCAGTTCTTC
TRBV6-6	-	TRBJ1-3	-	CAGGDRGDSGNTIYF	TGTGCCGGGGGTGACAGAGGGGACTCTGGAAACACCATATATTTT
TRBV7-9	TRBD1	TRBJ2-7	few	CASSSGTGRFEQYF	TGTGCCAGCAGCTCCGGGACAGGGCGTTTCGAGCAGTACTTC
TRBV3-1/TRBV3-2	TRBD2	TRBJ2-3	-	CASTQRGGVDTQYF	TGTGCCAGCACCCAGCGGGGGGGCGTAGATACGCAGTATTTT
TRBV18	-	TRBJ1-5	few	CASSPLGDFNQPQHF	TGTGCCAGCTCACCACTTGGGGACTTCAATCAGCCCCAGCATTTT
TRBV19	-	TRBJ1-4	-	CASRGNKREKLFF	TGTGCCAGTAGAGGGAACAAAAGAGAAAAACTGTTTTTT
TRBV7-9	-	TRBJ2-3	-	CASSWPAGDTQYF	TGTGCCAGCAGCTGGCCGGCGGGGGATACGCAGTATTTT
TRBV12-3/TRBV12-4	-	TRBJ1-5	-	CASSRQGIMSQHF	TGTGCCAGCAGCCGCCAGGGTATCATGTCCCAGCATTTT
TRBV18	-	TRBJ2-7	-	CASSPSGGGEQYF	TGTGCCAGCTCACCAAGTGGAGGGGGCGAGCAGTACTTC
TRBV11-2	TRBD2	TRBJ2-5	few	CASSLVLAGQETQYF	TGTGCCAGCAGCTTAGTTCTAGCGGGCCAAGAGACCCAGTACTTC
TRBV28	-	TRBJ1-5	-	CASSGGRFGNQPQHF	TGTGCCAGCAGTGGGGGCAGGTTTGGCAATCAGCCCCAGCATTTT
TRBV27	TRBD1	TRBJ1-6	-	CASSFAAPDRAFSSYNSPLHF	TGTGCCAGCAGTTTTGCCGCCCCCGACAGGGCCTTCTCCTCCTATAATTCACCCCTCCACTTT
TRBV6-5	-	TRBJ1-5	-	CASRPTVNQPQHF	TGTGCCAGCAGGCCGACGGTAAATCAGCCCCAGCATTTT
TRBV5-5	TRBD1	TRBJ2-5	-	CASSLGQGAKTQYF	TGTGCCAGCAGCCTTGGACAGGGGGCAAAGACCCAGTACTTC
TRBV11-2	TRBD1	TRBJ1-4	-	CASSFDRASPEKLFF	TGTGCCAGCAGCTTTGACAGGGCTAGTCCTGAAAAACTGTTTTTT
TRBV27	TRBD2	TRBJ2-2	-	CASSWGSGGATGELFF	TGTGCCAGCAGTTGGGGAAGCGGGGGGGCTACCGGGGAGCTGTTTTTT
TRBV2	-	TRBJ2-3	-	CASSVGDTQYF	TGTGCCAGCAGTGTGGGGGATACGCAGTATTTT
TRBV5-6	TRBD1	TRBJ2-6	-	CASSSYPGTANSGANVLTF	TGTGCCAGCAGCTCCTACCCTGGGACAGCTAACTCTGGGGCCAACGTCCTGACTTTC
TRBV2	TRBD1	TRBJ1-2	once	CASRGGTGSGYTF	TGTGCCAGCAGAGGGGGGACAGGGAGTGGCTACACCTTC
TRBV12-3/TRBV12-4	-	TRBJ1-1	once	CASSLGSPPEAFF	TGTGCCAGCAGTTTAGGTAGTCCGCCTGAAGCTTTCTTT
TRBV7-9	-	TRBJ1-2	-	CAIKSGERGYGYTF	TGTGCCATCAAATCAGGGGAACGGGGCTATGGCTACACCTTC
TRBV10-3	TRBD2	TRBJ2-5	-	CAISATSGGARKETQYF	TGTGCCATCAGTGCTACTAGCGGGGGGGCCAGAAAAGAGACCCAGTACTTC
TRBV27	-	TRBJ2-5	few	CASSPSRLQETQYF	TGTGCCAGCAGTCCATCGAGACTTCAAGAGACCCAGTACTTC
TRBV20-1	-	TRBJ2-2	-	CSASRGGANTGELFF	TGCAGTGCTAGTCGCGGCGGAGCGAACACCGGGGAGCTGTTTTTT